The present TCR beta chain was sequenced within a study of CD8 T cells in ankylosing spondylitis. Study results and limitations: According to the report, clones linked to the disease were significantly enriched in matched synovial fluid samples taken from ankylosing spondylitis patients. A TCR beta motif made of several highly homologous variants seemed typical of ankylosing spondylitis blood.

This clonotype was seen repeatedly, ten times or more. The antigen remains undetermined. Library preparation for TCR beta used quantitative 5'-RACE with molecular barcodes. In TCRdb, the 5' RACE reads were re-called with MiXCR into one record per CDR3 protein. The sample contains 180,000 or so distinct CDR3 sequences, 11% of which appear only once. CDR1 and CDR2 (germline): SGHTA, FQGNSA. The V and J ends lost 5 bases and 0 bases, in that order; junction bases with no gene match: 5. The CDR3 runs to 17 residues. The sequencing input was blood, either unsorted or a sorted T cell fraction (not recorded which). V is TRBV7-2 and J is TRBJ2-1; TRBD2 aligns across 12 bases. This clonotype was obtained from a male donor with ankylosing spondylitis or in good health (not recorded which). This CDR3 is CASSRTSGTSSYNEQFF. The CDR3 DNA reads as TGTGCCAGCAGCCGGACTAGCGGGACTAGCTCCTACAATGAGCAGTTCTTC.